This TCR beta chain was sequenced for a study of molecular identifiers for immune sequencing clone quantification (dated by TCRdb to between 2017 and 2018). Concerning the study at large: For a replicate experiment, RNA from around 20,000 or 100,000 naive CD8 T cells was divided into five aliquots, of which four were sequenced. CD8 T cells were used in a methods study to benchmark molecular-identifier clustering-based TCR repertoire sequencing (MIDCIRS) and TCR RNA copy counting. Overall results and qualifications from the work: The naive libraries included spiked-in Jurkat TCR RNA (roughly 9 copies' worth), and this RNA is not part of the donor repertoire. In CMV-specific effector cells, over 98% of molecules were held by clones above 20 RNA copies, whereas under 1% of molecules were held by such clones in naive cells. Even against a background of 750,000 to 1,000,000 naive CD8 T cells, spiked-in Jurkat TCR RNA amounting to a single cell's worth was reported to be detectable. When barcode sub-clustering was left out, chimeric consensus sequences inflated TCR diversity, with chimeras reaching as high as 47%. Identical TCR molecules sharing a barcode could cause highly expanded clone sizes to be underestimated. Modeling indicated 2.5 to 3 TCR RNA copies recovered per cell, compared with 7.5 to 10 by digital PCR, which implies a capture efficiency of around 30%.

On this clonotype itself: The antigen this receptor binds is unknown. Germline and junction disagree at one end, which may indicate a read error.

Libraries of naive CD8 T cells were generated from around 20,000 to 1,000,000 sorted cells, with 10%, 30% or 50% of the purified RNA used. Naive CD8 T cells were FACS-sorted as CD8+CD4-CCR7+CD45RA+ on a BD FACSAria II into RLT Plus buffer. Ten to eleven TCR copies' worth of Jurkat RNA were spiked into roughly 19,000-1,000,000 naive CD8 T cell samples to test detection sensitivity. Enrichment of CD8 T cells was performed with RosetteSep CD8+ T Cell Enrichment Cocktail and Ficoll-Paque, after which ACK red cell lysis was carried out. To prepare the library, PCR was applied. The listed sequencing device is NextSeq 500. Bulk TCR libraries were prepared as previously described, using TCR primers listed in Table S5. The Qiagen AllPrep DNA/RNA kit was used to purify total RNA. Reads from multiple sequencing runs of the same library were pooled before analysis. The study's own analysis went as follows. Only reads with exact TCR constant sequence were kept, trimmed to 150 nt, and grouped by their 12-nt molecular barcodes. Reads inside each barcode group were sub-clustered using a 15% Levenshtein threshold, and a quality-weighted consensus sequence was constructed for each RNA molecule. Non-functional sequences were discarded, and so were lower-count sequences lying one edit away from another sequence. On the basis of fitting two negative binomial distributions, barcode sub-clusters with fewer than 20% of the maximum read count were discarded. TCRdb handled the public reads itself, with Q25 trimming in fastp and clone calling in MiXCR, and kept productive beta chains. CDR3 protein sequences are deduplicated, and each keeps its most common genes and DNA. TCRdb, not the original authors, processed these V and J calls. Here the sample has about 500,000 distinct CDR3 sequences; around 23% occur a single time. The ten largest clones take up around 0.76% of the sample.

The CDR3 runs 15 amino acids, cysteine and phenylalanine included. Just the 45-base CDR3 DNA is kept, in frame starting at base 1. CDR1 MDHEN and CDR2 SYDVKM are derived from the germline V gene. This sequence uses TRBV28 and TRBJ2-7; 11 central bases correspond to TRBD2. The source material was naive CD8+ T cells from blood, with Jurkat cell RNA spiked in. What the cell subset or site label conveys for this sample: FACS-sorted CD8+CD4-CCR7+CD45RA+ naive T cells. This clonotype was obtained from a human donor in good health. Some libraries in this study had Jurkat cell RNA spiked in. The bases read TGTGCCAGCAGTAACTCCCTAGCGGGAGGCTACGAGCTGTACTTC. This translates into CASSNSLAGGYELYF.